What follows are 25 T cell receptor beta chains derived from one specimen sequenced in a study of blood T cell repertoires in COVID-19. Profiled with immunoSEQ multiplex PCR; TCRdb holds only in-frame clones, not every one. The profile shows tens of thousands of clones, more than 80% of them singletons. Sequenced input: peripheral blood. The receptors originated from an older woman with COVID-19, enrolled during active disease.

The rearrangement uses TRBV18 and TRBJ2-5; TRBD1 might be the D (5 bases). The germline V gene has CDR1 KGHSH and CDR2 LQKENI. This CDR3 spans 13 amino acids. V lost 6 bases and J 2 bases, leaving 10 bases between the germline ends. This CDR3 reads CASSLDRQETQYF. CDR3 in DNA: TGTGCCAGCTCGTTAGACAGACAAGAGACCCAGTACTTC.

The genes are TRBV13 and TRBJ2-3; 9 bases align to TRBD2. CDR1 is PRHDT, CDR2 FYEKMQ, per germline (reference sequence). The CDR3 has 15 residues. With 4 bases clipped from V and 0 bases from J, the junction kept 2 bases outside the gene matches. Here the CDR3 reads CASSYLAGSTDTQYF. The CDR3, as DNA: TGTGCCAGCAGCTATCTAGCGGGGAGCACAGATACGCAGTATTTT.

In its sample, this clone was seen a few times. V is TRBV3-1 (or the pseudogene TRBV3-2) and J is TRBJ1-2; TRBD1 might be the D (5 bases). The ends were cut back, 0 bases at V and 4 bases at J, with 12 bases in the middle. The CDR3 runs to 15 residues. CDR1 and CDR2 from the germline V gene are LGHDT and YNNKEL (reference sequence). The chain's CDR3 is CASSQDRLRGYGYTF. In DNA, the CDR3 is TGTGCCAGCAGCCAAGACAGGTTAAGGGGCTATGGCTACACCTTC.

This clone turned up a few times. In nucleotides, the CDR3 is TGTGCCAGCAGGGAACAGGGGTCCTATAATTCACCCCTCCACTTT. It specifies CASREQGSYNSPLHF. This chain uses TRBV2 with TRBJ1-6; 7 bases are a match to TRBD1. The ends lost 6 bases at V and 1 base at J; junction bases unmatched: 3. Germline-derived CDR1 and CDR2 are SNHLY and FYNNEI. This CDR3 spans 15 amino acids.

CDR3 residues: CASSLTPAGYNEQFF. In nucleotides, the CDR3 is TGTGCCAGCAGCTTAACCCCGGCGGGGTACAATGAGCAGTTCTTC. The chain couples TRBV11-3 to TRBJ2-1; tentative D call: TRBD2 (6 bases). V lost 2 bases, J lost 4 bases, and 12 bases lay in between. The CDR3 totals 15 residues. Germline CDR1 SGHNT, CDR2 YENEEA.

This CDR3 is CASTRDLYEQYF. CDR3 sequence (DNA): TGCGCCAGCACGAGGGATCTCTACGAGCAGTACTTC. The chain combines TRBV10-2 with TRBJ2-7; TRBD2 might be the D (5 bases). The germline V and J ends were trimmed by 7 bases and 3 bases, with 10 bases remaining between them. The germline gives CDR1 WSHSY, CDR2 SAAADI. The CDR3 has 12 residues.

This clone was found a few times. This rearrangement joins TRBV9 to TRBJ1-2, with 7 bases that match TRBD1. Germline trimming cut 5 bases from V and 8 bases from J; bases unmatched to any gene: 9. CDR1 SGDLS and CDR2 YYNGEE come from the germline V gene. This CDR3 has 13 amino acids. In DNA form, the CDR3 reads TGTGCCAGCAGTGCCCCCGGAGGGGGCGGCTACACCTTC. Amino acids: CASSAPGGGGYTF.

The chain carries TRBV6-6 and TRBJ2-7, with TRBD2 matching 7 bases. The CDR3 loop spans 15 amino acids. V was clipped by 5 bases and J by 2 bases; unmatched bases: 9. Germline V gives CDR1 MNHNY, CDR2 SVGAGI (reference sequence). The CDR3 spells CASSLAVRSPYEQYF. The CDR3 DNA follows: TGTGCCAGCAGTCTAGCGGTTCGCTCCCCCTACGAGCAGTACTTC.

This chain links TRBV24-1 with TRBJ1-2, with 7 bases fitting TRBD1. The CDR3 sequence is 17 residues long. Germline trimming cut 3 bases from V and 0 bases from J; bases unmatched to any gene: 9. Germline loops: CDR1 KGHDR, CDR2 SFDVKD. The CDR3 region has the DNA TGTGCCACCAGTGATACTCCGGGACAGAGTACTAACTATGGCTACACCTTC. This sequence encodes CATSDTPGQSTNYGYTF.

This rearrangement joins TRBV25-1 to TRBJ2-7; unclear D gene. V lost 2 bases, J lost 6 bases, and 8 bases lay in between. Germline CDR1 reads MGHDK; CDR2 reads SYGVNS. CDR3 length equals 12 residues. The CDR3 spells CASSEVMREQYF. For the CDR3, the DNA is TGTGCCAGCAGTGAAGTTATGCGCGAGCAGTACTTC.

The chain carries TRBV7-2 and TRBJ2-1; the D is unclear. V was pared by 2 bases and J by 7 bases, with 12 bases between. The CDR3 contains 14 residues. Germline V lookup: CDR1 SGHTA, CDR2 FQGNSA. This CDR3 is CASSLYQAQNEQFF. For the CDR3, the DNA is TGTGCCAGCAGCTTATACCAGGCCCAGAATGAGCAGTTCTTC. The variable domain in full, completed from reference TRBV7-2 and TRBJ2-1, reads GAGVSQSPSNKVTEKGKDVELRCDPISGHTALYWYRQSLGQGLEFLIYFQGNSAPDKSGLPSDRFSAERTGGSVSTLTIQRTQQEDSAVYLCASSLYQAQNEQFFGPGTRLTVL.

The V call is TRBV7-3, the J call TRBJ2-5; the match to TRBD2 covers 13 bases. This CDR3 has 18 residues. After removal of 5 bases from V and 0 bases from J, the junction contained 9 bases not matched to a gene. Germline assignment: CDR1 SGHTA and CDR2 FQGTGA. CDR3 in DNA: TGTGCCAGCAGCCGCCAGGGACTAGCGGGAACTTACCAAGAGACCCAGTACTTC. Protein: CASSRQGLAGTYQETQYF.

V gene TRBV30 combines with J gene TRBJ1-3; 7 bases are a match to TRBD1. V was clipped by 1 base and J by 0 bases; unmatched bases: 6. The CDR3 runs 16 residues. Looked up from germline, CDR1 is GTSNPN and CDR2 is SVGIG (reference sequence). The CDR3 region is CAWSGLQGFSGNTIYF. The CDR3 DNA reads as TGTGCCTGGAGTGGACTACAGGGGTTCTCTGGAAACACCATATATTTT.

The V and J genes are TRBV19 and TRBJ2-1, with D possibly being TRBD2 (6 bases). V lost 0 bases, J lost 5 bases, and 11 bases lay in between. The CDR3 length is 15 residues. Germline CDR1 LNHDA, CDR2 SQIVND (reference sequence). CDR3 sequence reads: CASSIEGRSNNEQFF. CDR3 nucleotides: TGTGCCAGTAGTATAGAGGGGAGGTCAAACAATGAGCAGTTCTTC.

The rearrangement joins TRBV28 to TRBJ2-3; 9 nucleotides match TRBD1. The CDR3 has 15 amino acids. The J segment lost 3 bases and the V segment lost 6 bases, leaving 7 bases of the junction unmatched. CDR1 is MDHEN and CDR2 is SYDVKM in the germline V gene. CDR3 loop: CASSSGGQGTDTQYF. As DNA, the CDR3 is TGTGCCAGCAGCTCCGGGGGACAGGGTACAGATACGCAGTATTTT.

This CDR3 reads CASSPLGTGGEKLFF. The CDR3 bases are TGTGCCAGCTCACCACTCGGGACAGGGGGTGAAAAACTGTTTTTT. V usage is TRBV18 and J usage is TRBJ1-4, with 11 bases aligning to TRBD1. The CDR3 sequence is 15 residues long. From germline, CDR1 is KGHSH and CDR2 LQKENI. V was clipped by 1 base and J by 7 bases; unmatched bases: 2.

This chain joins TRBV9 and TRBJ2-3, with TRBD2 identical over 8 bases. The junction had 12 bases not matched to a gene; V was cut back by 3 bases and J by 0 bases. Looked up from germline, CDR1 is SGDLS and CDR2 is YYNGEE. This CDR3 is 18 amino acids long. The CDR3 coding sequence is TGTGCCAGCAGCGAAGGACTGCGGGCTAGCGGGAGCACAGATACGCAGTATTTT. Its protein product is CASSEGLRASGSTDTQYF.

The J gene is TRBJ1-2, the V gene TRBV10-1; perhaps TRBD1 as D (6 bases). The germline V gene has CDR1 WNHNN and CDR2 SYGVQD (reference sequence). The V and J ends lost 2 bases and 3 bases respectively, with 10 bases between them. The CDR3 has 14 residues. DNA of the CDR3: TGCGCCAGCAGTGAGGTCCGACAGGACTATGGCTACACCTTC. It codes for CASSEVRQDYGYTF.

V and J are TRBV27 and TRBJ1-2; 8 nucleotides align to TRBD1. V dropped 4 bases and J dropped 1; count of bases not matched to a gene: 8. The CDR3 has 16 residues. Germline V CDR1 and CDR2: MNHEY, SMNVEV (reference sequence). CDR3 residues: CASSSGPGGINYGYTF. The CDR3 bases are TGTGCCAGCAGTTCAGGCCCAGGGGGCATTAACTATGGCTACACCTTC.

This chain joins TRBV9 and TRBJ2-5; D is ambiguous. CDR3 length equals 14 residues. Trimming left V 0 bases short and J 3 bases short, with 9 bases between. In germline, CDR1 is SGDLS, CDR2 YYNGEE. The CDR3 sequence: CASSVGLVKETQYF. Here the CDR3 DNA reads TGTGCCAGCAGCGTAGGCCTAGTGAAAGAGACCCAGTACTTC.

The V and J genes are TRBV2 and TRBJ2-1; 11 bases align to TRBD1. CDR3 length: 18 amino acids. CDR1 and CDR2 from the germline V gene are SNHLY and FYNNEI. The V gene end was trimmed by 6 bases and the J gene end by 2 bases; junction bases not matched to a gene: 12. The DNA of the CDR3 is TGTGCCAGCAGCGAAACCGGACAGGGGGCAAACCCCTACAATGAGCAGTTCTTC. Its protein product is CASSETGQGANPYNEQFF.

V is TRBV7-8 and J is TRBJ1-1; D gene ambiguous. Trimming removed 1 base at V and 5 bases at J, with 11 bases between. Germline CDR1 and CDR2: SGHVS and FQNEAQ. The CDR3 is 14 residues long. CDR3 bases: TGTGCCAGCAGCTTAGGTGGGGAGAGGACTGAAGCTTTCTTT. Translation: CASSLGGERTEAFF.

This CDR3 reads CASRTSGRMAEQYF. The CDR3 nucleotides read TGTGCCAGTAGAACGAGCGGGAGGATGGCCGAGCAGTACTTC. The rearrangement links TRBV19 to TRBJ2-7; TRBD2 matches at 9 bases. The V and J ends lost 6 bases and 6 bases, in that order; junction bases with no gene match: 9. Germline V gene data show CDR1 as LNHDA and CDR2 as SQIVND (reference sequence). This CDR3 contains 14 residues.

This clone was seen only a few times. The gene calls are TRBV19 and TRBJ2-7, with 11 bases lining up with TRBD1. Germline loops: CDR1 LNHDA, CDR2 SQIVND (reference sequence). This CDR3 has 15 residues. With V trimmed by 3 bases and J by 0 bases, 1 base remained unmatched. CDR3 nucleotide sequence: TGTGCCAGTAGTATTGGGACAGGGGGCTCCTACGAGCAGTACTTC. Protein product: CASSIGTGGSYEQYF. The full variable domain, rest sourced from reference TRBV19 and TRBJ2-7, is DGGITQSPKYLFRKEGQNVTLSCEQNLNHDAMYWYRQDPGQGLRLIYYSQIVNDFQKGDIAEGYSVSREKKESFPLTVTSAQKNPTAFYLCASSIGTGGSYEQYFGPGTRLTVT.

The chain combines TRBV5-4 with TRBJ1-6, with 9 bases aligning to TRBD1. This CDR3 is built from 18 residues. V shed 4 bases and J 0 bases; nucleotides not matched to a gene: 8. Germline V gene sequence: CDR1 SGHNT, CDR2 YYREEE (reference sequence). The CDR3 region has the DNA TGTGCCAGCAGCAAAGGTGGGACAGGGAGCTCCTATAATTCACCCCTCCACTTT. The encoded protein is CASSKGGTGSSYNSPLHF.